This section outlines one T cell receptor beta chain sequence together with its context. Its cognate antigen is unknown. The CDR3 loop spans 16 amino acids. Germline-derived CDR1 and CDR2 are MNHEY and SMNVEV (reference sequence). V was cut by 4 bases and J by 5 bases, with 20 bases left in between. The sample comes from a study of shared clonotypes between healthy human individuals. Study background: CD4 naive and CD4 memory each took three plates per donor, while CD8 naive took two and CD8 memory one.

TCRdb keeps only in-frame clones here, not all; method: immunoSEQ multiplex PCR. This table has approximately 500,000 clones, 90% to 97% appearing once. Study-wide results and limits: Sharing across four donors was seen in around 5.1% of naive CD4 clonotypes. Among non-shared clonotypes, generation probabilities were lower than among those shared by all four donors.

The material sequenced was naive CD4+ T cells sorted from blood. The sample's subset: CD45RA+ positively selected. This chain links TRBV27 with TRBJ2-5, with D maybe TRBD2 (5 bases). This receptor was obtained from a woman between 25 and 40 years old in good health. The CDR3 here is CASSSHNGLPEETQYF. Here the CDR3 DNA reads TGTGCCAGCAGTTCTCATAACGGACTCCCGGAGGAGACCCAGTACTTC.